A selection of T cell receptor beta chains follows, all from one sample in a study of CD8 T cells in ankylosing spondylitis. A single record per CDR3 protein comes from TCRdb applying MiXCR to the 5' RACE reads. The sample records approximately 400,000 distinct CDR3 sequences, roughly a quarter being singletons. The specimen sequenced was blood, either unsorted or a sorted T cell fraction (not recorded which). All receptors come from a male donor with ankylosing spondylitis. Both conserved end residues are part of each CDR3. D genes are given only for firm matches. Only part of the rows carry a size: once, few, many, or a class if the clone is expanded.

>.|14|.|TRBJ2-7|TRBV20-1
CSAGQAGELSEQYF
TGCAGTGCCGGGCAGGCGGGTGAATTGTCCGAGCAGTACTTC
>.|15|TRBD2|TRBJ2-7|TRBV20-1
CSASPLAGLTYEQYF
TGCAGTGCCAGTCCCCTAGCGGGACTAACCTACGAGCAGTACTTC
>.|15|.|TRBJ2-7|TRBV5-1
CASSENTEIPYEQYF
TGCGCCAGCAGCGAAAACACTGAAATACCCTACGAGCAGTACTTC
>.|15|.|TRBJ2-3|TRBV10-3
CAISESSGRTDTQYF
TGTGCCATCAGTGAGTCATCGGGAAGAACAGATACGCAGTATTTT
>.|14|.|TRBJ1-6|TRBV3-1
CASRQGFYNSPLHF
TGTGCCAGCAGACAGGGTTTCTATAATTCACCCCTCCACTTT
>.|15|TRBD1|TRBJ1-1|TRBV5-1
CASSLRDRVDAEAFF
TGCGCCAGCAGCTTGCGGGACAGGGTGGACGCTGAAGCTTTCTTT
>many|9|.|TRBJ2-5|TRBV20-1
CSAPETQYF
TGCAGTGCTCCAGAGACCCAGTACTTC
>few|17|TRBD1|TRBJ2-1|TRBV4-1
CASSRIQGPPPYNEQFF
TGCGCCAGCAGCCGAATACAGGGGCCTCCGCCTTACAATGAGCAGTTCTTC
>.|16|TRBD1|TRBJ1-5|TRBV7-2
CASSLVGDRGGQPQHF
TGTGCCAGCAGCTTAGTTGGGGACAGGGGTGGTCAGCCCCAGCATTTT
>.|16|TRBD1|TRBJ1-2|TRBV4-2
CASSQEVRDRVYGYTF
TGTGCCAGCAGCCAAGAAGTGCGGGACAGGGTCTATGGCTACACCTTC
>.|13|.|TRBJ1-1|TRBV12-3/TRBV12-4
CASRGTTNTEAFF
TGTGCCAGCAGGGGTACAACTAACACTGAAGCTTTCTTT
>.|15|.|TRBJ2-7|TRBV27
CASSLQGFAGYEQYF
TGTGCCAGCAGTTTACAGGGATTTGCCGGGTACGAGCAGTACTTC
>few|16|.|TRBJ1-1|TRBV5-1
CASSGSRGTMNTEAFF
TGCGCCAGCAGCGGGTCCCGCGGGACCATGAACACTGAAGCTTTCTTT
>few|14|.|TRBJ1-1|TRBV29-1
CSVDYTMRNTEAFF
TGCAGCGTTGACTACACGATGCGAAACACTGAAGCTTTCTTT
>few|15|TRBD2|TRBJ2-3|TRBV20-1
CSARRTSETTDTQYF
TGCAGTGCTAGAAGGACTAGCGAAACTACAGATACGCAGTATTTT
>.|14|TRBD2|TRBJ2-3|TRBV5-5
CASSLRDYTDTQYF
TGTGCCAGCAGCCTCCGGGACTACACAGATACGCAGTATTTT
>.|14|.|TRBJ2-5|TRBV20-1
CSVTPTGSKETQYF
TGCAGTGTGACCCCAACAGGGAGTAAAGAGACCCAGTACTTC
>.|14|.|TRBJ1-4|TRBV29-1
CSASKGTGGEKLFF
TGCAGCGCTTCAAAGGGTACCGGAGGTGAAAAACTGTTTTTT
>.|15|.|TRBJ2-1|TRBV5-1
CASSQDSSSYNEQFF
TGCGCCAGCAGCCAGGACTCCAGCTCCTACAATGAGCAGTTCTTC
>.|17|TRBD2|TRBJ2-3|TRBV5-4
CASSGPPSGRNTDTQYF
TGTGCCAGCAGCGGCCCTCCTAGCGGGAGGAACACAGATACGCAGTATTTT
>few|16|TRBD2|TRBJ2-1|TRBV6-2/TRBV6-3
CASTGLAGGFYNEQFF
TGTGCCAGCACCGGACTAGCGGGAGGGTTCTACAATGAGCAGTTCTTC
>.|9|.|TRBJ1-2|TRBV29-1
CSVQDGYTF
TGCAGCGTTCAGGATGGCTACACCTTC
>.|18|.|TRBJ2-5|TRBV5-1
CASSLSSQNRPWGETQYF
TGCGCCAGCAGCTTGAGTTCCCAGAACAGACCTTGGGGGGAGACCCAGTACTTC
>.|15|TRBD2|TRBJ2-3|TRBV5-1
CASSYLAGGTDTQYF
TGCGCCAGCAGCTACTTGGCGGGGGGGACGGATACGCAGTATTTT
>.|14|.|TRBJ2-1|TRBV9
CASSATPGNNEQFF
TGTGCCAGCAGCGCGACCCCGGGGAACAATGAGCAGTTCTTC
>few|13|.|TRBJ1-2|TRBV3-1
CASSLDVSYGYTF
TGTGCCAGCAGCCTAGACGTGTCGTATGGCTACACCTTC
>once|14|.|TRBJ1-3|TRBV20-1
CSASSGGAGNTIYF
TGCAGTGCTAGCTCTGGGGGGGCCGGAAACACCATATATTTT
>few|19|TRBD2|TRBJ2-1|TRBV11-1
CASSFTRRTSGSLDHEQFF
TGTGCCAGCAGCTTTACCCGGCGGACTAGCGGGAGCCTCGACCATGAGCAGTTCTTC
>.|13|.|TRBJ2-1|TRBV11-3
CASSRGQDNEQFF
TGTGCCAGCAGCCGGGGGCAGGACAATGAGCAGTTCTTC
>few|12|.|TRBJ2-7|TRBV10-3
CAISEDRTEQYF
TGTGCCATCAGTGAAGACAGGACTGAGCAGTACTTC
>many|17|TRBD1|TRBJ1-1|TRBV7-2
CASSYTGTAYMNTEAFF
TGTGCCAGCAGCTATACCGGGACAGCGTATATGAACACTGAAGCTTTCTTT
>.|15|TRBD2|TRBJ2-5|TRBV28
CASSSISGRVETQYF
TGTGCCAGCAGTTCAATTAGCGGGAGGGTTGAGACCCAGTACTTC
>.|17|TRBD1|TRBJ1-2|TRBV2
CASRLRTGELWNYGYTF
TGTGCCAGCAGGCTTCGGACAGGGGAACTATGGAACTATGGCTACACCTTC
>few|17|.|TRBJ2-2|TRBV3-1
CASSQESHSLNTGELFF
TGTGCCAGCAGCCAAGAATCTCACAGCTTAAACACCGGGGAGCTGTTTTTT
>.|17|.|TRBJ2-2|TRBV15
CATSRDGGYYSTGELFF
TGTGCCACCAGCAGAGATGGGGGTTACTATAGCACCGGGGAGCTGTTTTTT
>few|13|.|TRBJ1-1|TRBV5-1
CASSTERNTEAFF
TGCGCCAGCAGCACAGAGAGAAACACTGAAGCTTTCTTT
>many|13|.|TRBJ1-3|TRBV10-2
CASSRGSGNTIYF
TGCGCCAGCAGTAGAGGCTCTGGAAACACCATATATTTT
>many|14|TRBD1|TRBJ2-1|TRBV12-3/TRBV12-4
CASRSQTGGNEQFF
TGTGCCAGCAGGTCACAGACAGGGGGTAATGAGCAGTTCTTC
>few|15|TRBD1|TRBJ1-1|TRBV7-9
CASRPSGGAYTEAFF
TGTGCCAGCAGGCCTTCAGGGGGCGCTTATACTGAAGCTTTCTTT
>.|15|.|TRBJ1-2|TRBV6-1
CASSRLTGGDYGYTF
TGTGCCAGCAGTAGACTGACGGGGGGCGACTATGGCTACACCTTC
>.|18|TRBD2|TRBJ2-3|TRBV4-2
CASSQAPGLAVGTDTQYF
TGTGCCAGCAGCCAAGCACCGGGACTAGCGGTGGGCACAGATACGCAGTATTTT
>few|16|.|TRBJ1-4|TRBV20-1
CSARDRPGGINEKLFF
TGCAGTGCTAGGGACAGACCCGGGGGAATTAATGAAAAACTGTTTTTT
>few|14|.|TRBJ2-7|TRBV2
CASPGGPSSYEQYF
TGTGCCAGCCCGGGCGGGCCTTCCTCCTACGAGCAGTACTTC
>few|12|.|TRBJ2-7|TRBV29-1
CSVAGSNHEQYF
TGCAGCGTTGCAGGGAGTAACCACGAGCAGTACTTC
>.|11|.|TRBJ1-3|TRBV29-1
CSGLKGNTIYF
TGCAGCGGTCTCAAGGGAAACACCATATATTTT
>few|15|TRBD1|TRBJ1-2|TRBV7-2
CASSIDRAQLFGYTF
TGTGCCAGCAGCATTGACAGGGCTCAATTGTTCGGCTACACCTTC
>.|16|.|TRBJ2-3|TRBV24-1
CATSDNQQALTDTQYF
TGTGCCACCAGTGACAACCAGCAGGCCCTTACAGATACGCAGTATTTT
>few|15|.|TRBJ2-1|TRBV6-1
CASSEVGGSYNEQFF
TGTGCCAGCAGTGAAGTGGGGGGCTCCTACAATGAGCAGTTCTTC
>.|12|.|TRBJ1-5|TRBV12-3/TRBV12-4
CAGRHINQPQHF
TGTGCCGGCAGACACATCAATCAGCCCCAGCATTTT
>.|17|TRBD1|TRBJ2-1|TRBV4-2
CASSQEGPGQGSNEQFF
TGTGCCAGCAGCCAAGAGGGACCGGGACAGGGATCCAATGAGCAGTTCTTC
>.|14|TRBD1|TRBJ1-2|TRBV29-1
CSVDLDREKGRVTF
TGCAGCGTTGATCTGGACAGGGAAAAAGGTCGTGTCACCTTC
>few|16|TRBD1|TRBJ1-4|TRBV5-1
CASSAQGARSNEKLFF
TGCGCCAGCAGCGCTCAGGGGGCTCGCTCTAATGAAAAACTGTTTTTT
>.|15|TRBD1|TRBJ2-3|TRBV20-1
CSASGQGGKADTQYF
TGCAGTGCTAGTGGACAGGGCGGGAAGGCAGATACGCAGTATTTT
>.|14|.|TRBJ1-5|TRBV25-1
CASSEPGYNQPQHF
TGTGCCAGCAGTGAACCCGGGTACAATCAGCCCCAGCATTTT
>.|17|TRBD1|TRBJ1-1|TRBV3-1
CASSQQTGGTANTEAFF
TGTGCCAGCAGCCAGCAGACAGGGGGCACAGCGAACACTGAAGCTTTCTTT
>.|14|.|TRBJ1-1|TRBV3-1
CASSQGLWNTEAFF
TGTGCCAGCAGCCAGGGGCTCTGGAACACTGAAGCTTTCTTT
>few|19|TRBD2|TRBJ2-1|TRBV20-1
CSARAGTSGRWSSYNEQFF
TGCAGTGCTAGGGCCGGGACTAGCGGGAGGTGGTCCTCCTACAATGAGCAGTTCTTC
>.|13|.|TRBJ2-1|TRBV29-1
CSALGPPGGEQFF
TGCAGCGCCTTGGGCCCACCTGGTGGGGAGCAGTTCTTC
>once|15|.|TRBJ2-2|TRBV25-1
CASSGRSEDTGELFF
TGTGCCAGCAGTGGACGATCTGAGGACACCGGGGAGCTGTTTTTT